This record covers a single TCR beta chain. It lacks a known antigen. Qualities for individual bases were not recorded, and no much larger clone is one base off. The data belong to a study of blood T cells in healthy people across ages (dated by TCRdb to the mid-2010s). Background on the whole study: In model experiments, template switching captured roughly one uniquely barcoded TCR beta cDNA molecule for every two T cells. The donors were split into four age groups: young (average approximately 16 years), middle-aged (nearly 40), aged (approximately 59) and long-lived (approximately 89). For two donors (one aged 18 to 29 and one aged 80 or older), the study analyzed two additional independent replicas of 1 million unique cDNA reads from the same blood draw. To track age-related changes in TCR beta repertoire diversity, the study relied on deep sequencing normalized with unique cDNA molecular identifiers.

Broader findings and caveats from the paper: Observed TCR beta diversity per million T cells fell roughly linearly with age, and a significant reduction was already apparent by age roughly 40. A strong correlation was found between observed TCR beta diversity and the percentage of naive T cells measured by flow cytometry. Because profiling used bulk unsorted PBMCs, naive and antigen-experienced compartments could not be compared conclusively. Because the CMV infection status of the donors was unknown, age-related changes in expanded clonotypes may potentially have been confounded. Compared with the aged group, the long-lived group had more naive CD4+ T cells, fewer expanded clones and increased TCR diversity, suggesting age selection. Estimates of total diversity based on one million sequenced T cells were regarded as lower bounds and as underestimates.

The CDR3 numbers 14 residues from cysteine through phenylalanine. CDR3 DNA only is kept here, 42 bases in frame from base 1. Library creation used 5' RACE. Sequencing took place on an Illumina HiSeq 2500. A second about 7 to 12 cycle PCR used a sample-barcoded 5' primer and a J-beta primer mix. A template-switch 5' adaptor carrying 12 random nucleotides introduced a unique molecular identifier onto each TCR beta cDNA molecule. Each sample yielded at least 2.5 million CDR3-containing paired-end reads. All of the RNA was converted into first-strand cDNA using the Mint cDNA synthesis kit, with a TRBC-specific oligonucleotide serving as the primer. After uracil-DNA glycosylase treatment, a first 18-cycle PCR used universal primers M1SS and BC2_uni_R on all cDNA. In the original analysis: For normalization, 1 million high-quality reads were randomly selected from each sample, with every read carrying a distinct molecular identifier. Instead of being binned into consensus sequences, reads with shared molecular identifiers were discarded. MiTCR, set to a Q25 quality threshold and the strictest error-elimination algorithm, was used for CDR3 identification, clonotype clustering and error correction. A nonparametric unseen species model with Euler transformation was used to estimate a lower bound on total TCR beta diversity. The public reads were run again by TCRdb, first through fastp at Q25 and then through MiXCR, and only productive beta chains were kept. Under each unique CDR3 protein, matching rows form one entry showing the most common genes and DNA. Clone size and V and J calls follow TCRdb, not the original study. Within this sample are 500,000 to 650,000 distinct CDR3 sequences, with about 27% of them counted one time only. Approximately 4% of the sample comes from the top ten.

Donors were under 40 systemically healthy Caucasian individuals from Russia aged about 6 to 100 years. Ten milliliters of peripheral blood were drawn from each donor into EDTA-treated Vacutainer tubes. PBMCs were isolated by Ficoll-Paque density-gradient centrifugation, with at least 7 million obtained per sample. Trizol reagent was used to extract total RNA from the PBMCs, yielding at least 5.5 micrograms per sample. Naive CD45RAhigh/CD27high T cell percentages were measured by flow cytometry on a PBMC aliquot from every donor. The same data also went into a second study, on T cells of mothers and their children. The second study reports: Nine systemically healthy Caucasian individuals, comprising three mothers and their six children, were included as donors. cDNA synthesis consumed the entire amount of extracted RNA, loaded at approximately 1.5 ug RNA in each 15 ul reaction. In the second PCR, the M1S primer introduced both the sample barcodes and 2-4 random nucleotides. More than 9 million TCR beta CDR3 reads were obtained from each mother, and millions of reads were obtained from each child. Thymic selection shapes the output of TCR recombination in a similar way in related and unrelated pairs, and inherited differences have a minor effect. Related mother-child pairs always showed normalized repertoire overlap that was slightly higher than in unrelated mother-child pairs, though the difference was never significant. No persistent microchimeric T cell clones were found, with a detection sensitivity of roughly 100 clones per million clonotypes. The study used deep NGS to compare TCR beta repertoires of mothers and children, seeking features distinguishing related mother-child pairs from unrelated individuals. On average, the children were approximately 11 +/- 4 years old, while the mothers were 40 +/- 4 years old. After adapter ligation with NEBNext reagents, the libraries were sequenced on Illumina HiSeq 2000 with 100+100 nt paired-end reads. To prevent cross-contamination, the mother and child libraries were prepared a month apart and were sequenced in separate runs. For each donor, somewhere between about 450,000 and 2,100,000 distinct TCR beta clonotypes were identified. Naive TCR beta clonotypes were estimated from low-frequency clonotypes matched to each donor's FACS-determined naive share, without sorting.

In this chain, TRBV12-3 or TRBV12-4 is recombined with TRBJ2-5, with 10 bases matching TRBD2. Matching the DNA end better, TRBJ2-7 makes the J call doubtful. Material: blood. The sequence was obtained from a boy aged 2-15 years in good health. This receptor carries the CDR3 CASSFEAGGSEQYF. The DNA is TGTGCCAGCAGTTTTGAAGCGGGAGGGTCCGAGCAGTACTTC.